The next 15 T cell receptor beta chains were all read from a single sample in a study of regulatory T cells in long-lasting Graves disease. Assembly of TCR beta libraries relied on iRepertoire HTBI primers together with Arm-PCR of CDR3 regions. In TCRdb, the multiplex PCR reads were re-called with MiXCR into one record per CDR3 protein. The sample consists of 580,000 or so distinct CDR3 sequences, around 15% of them appearing once. Time point denoted: newly diagnosed GD, antithyroid drugs for less than 3 months. The TCR library was made from RNA that had been extracted from PBMCs in TRIzol. The same data also went into a second study, on T cells in Graves' hyperthyroidism and ophthalmopathy.

The sequenced sample was peripheral blood mononuclear cells (PBMCs), obtained at new diagnosis, from a patient treated with antithyroid drugs. These receptors were taken from a man younger than 35 with Graves disease.

This rearrangement joins TRBV20-1 to TRBJ2-1, with 11 positions matching TRBD2. This CDR3 region has 15 residues. The germline V gene has CDR1 DFQATT and CDR2 SNEGSKA (reference sequence). Trimming removed 1 base from V and 7 bases from J; junction bases left unmatched: 6. The CDR3 sequence: CSARVSGRARNEQFF. The CDR3 bases are TGCAGTGCTAGAGTTAGCGGGAGGGCCCGGAATGAGCAGTTCTTC.

In its sample, this clonotype was seen a few times. An end of the junction does not agree with germline; a read error may underlie this. The J gene is TRBJ2-3, the V gene TRBV6-2 or TRBV6-3; D is unclear. TRBJ2-5 matches the DNA end more closely, so the J call is doubtful. From germline, CDR1 is MNHEY and CDR2 SVGEGT. This CDR3 is 13 amino acids long. Here the CDR3 DNA reads TGTGCCAGCAGTTACGGAATTCCAGAGGCCCAGTACTTC. It specifies CASSYGIPEAQYF.

V gene TRBV6-5 combines with J gene TRBJ2-3; TRBD2 matches at 8 bases. The CDR3 sequence is 18 residues long. Germline V lookup: CDR1 MNHEY, CDR2 SVGAGI. The J segment lost 5 bases and the V segment lost 4 bases, leaving 17 bases of the junction unmatched. CDR3 nucleotides: TGTGCCAGCAGTTTCCGACTGCCCGGGCTAGCGGGTGTAGATACGCAGTATTTT. It yields the protein CASSFRLPGLAGVDTQYF.

This clonotype was counted between two and nine times. The V gene is TRBV27, the J gene TRBJ2-7, with 9 bases fitting TRBD1. The CDR3 totals 16 residues. After removal of 4 bases from V and 2 bases from J, the junction contained 9 bases not matched to a gene. From germline, CDR1 is MNHEY and CDR2 SMNVEV (reference sequence). The CDR3 region is CASSSSDGTGTYEQYF. The CDR3 nucleotides are TGTGCCAGCAGTTCCTCAGACGGGACAGGGACCTACGAGCAGTACTTC.

The rearrangement joins TRBV18 to TRBJ2-3; 16 positions match TRBD2. CDR1 is KGHSH and CDR2 is LQKENI in the germline V gene. The length of the CDR3 is 19 residues. V trimming: 3 bases; J trimming: 3 bases; junction bases outside the gene matches: 9. The CDR3 is CASSPKGTSGRVGTDTQYF. The CDR3 DNA sequence: TGTGCCAGCTCACCGAAGGGGACTAGCGGGAGGGTGGGTACAGATACGCAGTATTTT. Variable domain in full (rest from reference TRBV18 and TRBJ2-3): NAGVMQNPRHLVRRRGQEARLRCSPMKGHSHVYWYRQLPEEGLKFMVYLQKENIIDESGMPKERFSAEFPKEGPSILRIQQVVRGDSAAYFCASSPKGTSGRVGTDTQYFGPGTRLTVL.

The chain carries TRBV13 and TRBJ2-1; 16 nucleotides match TRBD2. Germline V gene lookup returns CDR1 PRHDT and CDR2 FYEKMQ (reference sequence). V was pared by 7 bases and J by 0 bases, with 9 bases of the junction left unmatched. This CDR3 comprises 19 residues. The CDR3 loop is CASTPGGLAGGGSYNEQFF. For the CDR3, the DNA is TGTGCCAGCACCCCCGGGGGACTAGCGGGGGGGGGCTCCTACAATGAGCAGTTCTTC.

This clonotype has a count of ten or more. This chain joins TRBV13 and TRBJ2-2; the D is unclear. Looked up from germline, CDR1 is PRHDT and CDR2 is FYEKMQ (reference sequence). Trimming shortened V by 5 bases and J by 7 bases, and 17 bases separated the two germline ends. This CDR3 is 15 amino acids long. CDR3 residues: CASSPTAWEGGELFF. The CDR3 DNA sequence: TGTGCCAGCAGCCCGACGGCCTGGGAAGGCGGGGAGCTGTTTTTT. The full variable domain, rest sourced from reference TRBV13 and TRBJ2-2, is AAGVIQSPRHLIKEKRETATLKCYPIPRHDTVYWYQQGPGQDPQFLISFYEKMQSDKGSIPDRFSAQQFSDYHSELNMSSLELGDSALYFCASSPTAWEGGELFFGEGSRLTVL.

As to this clonotype: A clone one base away is much larger, so this may be a read error. The rearrangement uses TRBV11-1 and TRBJ2-2; 9 bases match TRBD2. J lost 4 bases, V lost 1 base, and 4 bases had no gene match. Germline CDR1 and CDR2: SGHAT and FQDESV (reference sequence). The CDR3 consists of 16 residues. Here the CDR3 reads CASSLVAAGGTGELFF. The CDR3 DNA is TGTGCCAGCAGCTTAGTAGCAGCGGGAGGCACCGGGGAGCTGTTTTTT. Combining the CDR3 with reference TRBV11-1 and TRBJ2-2 gives the whole variable domain EAEVAQSPRYKITEKSQAVAFWCDPISGHATLYWYRQILGQGPELLVQFQDESVVDDSQLPKDRFSAERLKGVDSTLKIQPAELGDSAMYLCASSLVAAGGTGELFFGEGSRLTVL.

The chain is built from TRBV11-2 and TRBJ2-7, with 10 positions matching TRBD1. This CDR3 is 16 amino acids long. Germline CDR1 and CDR2: SGHAT and FQNNGV. V shed 5 bases, J shed 2 bases, and the junction held 9 bases outside the gene matches. The chain's CDR3 is CASSPDRGREAYEQYF. Written as DNA, the CDR3 is TGTGCCAGCAGCCCCGACAGGGGGCGAGAGGCCTACGAGCAGTACTTC.

The chain joins TRBV15 to TRBJ2-7, with 7 bases identical to TRBD1. Unmatched junction bases numbered 3, after V lost 0 bases and J lost 1 base. There are 15 residues in the CDR3. Per the germline V gene, CDR1 is LNHNV and CDR2 is YYDKDF (reference sequence). DNA of the CDR3: TGTGCCACCAGCAGAGACAGGGGGTGGTCCTACGAGCAGTACTTC. This gives the protein CATSRDRGWSYEQYF.

This clonotype was picked up a small number of times. The V and J genes are TRBV13 and TRBJ1-2; D unclear. The CDR3 spans 14 residues. Trimming took off 2 bases at V and 3 bases at J, with 10 bases between the two ends. Germline CDR1 PRHDT, CDR2 FYEKMQ (reference sequence). CDR3 coding DNA: TGTGCCAGCAGCTTAAGCGGCTCCCACTATGGCTACACCTTC. Amino acid sequence: CASSLSGSHYGYTF.

This clonotype was observed at least ten times. This sequence joins TRBV28 and TRBJ2-1; a weak D match, TRBD2 (5 bases). This CDR3 has 17 residues. Germline CDR1 and CDR2: MDHEN and SYDVKM. V was cut by 4 bases and J by 0 bases, with 16 bases left in between. CDR3 sequence reads: CASSWPGSSSSYNEQFF. In nucleotides, the CDR3 is TGTGCCAGCAGTTGGCCGGGATCGTCGAGCTCCTACAATGAGCAGTTCTTC.

This clonotype was seen many times. The rearrangement uses TRBV28 and TRBJ2-1, with a possible D match to TRBD2 (6 bases). CDR3 length equals 17 residues. Germline V CDR1 and CDR2: MDHEN, SYDVKM. Trimming removed 6 bases at V and 0 bases at J, with 18 bases between. The CDR3 nucleotides are TGTGCCAGCAGCCTCAAGATAGCGGTAAGCTCCTACAATGAGCAGTTCTTC. Amino acid sequence: CASSLKIAVSSYNEQFF.

Ten or more counts support this clonotype. V gene TRBV2 combines with J gene TRBJ1-5, with D tentatively TRBD1 (5 bases). Germline V gene sequence: CDR1 SNHLY, CDR2 FYNNEI. The CDR3 has 17 residues. Deletions cut 8 bases from V and 3 bases from J, with 23 bases between. CDR3 bases: TGTGCCAGCGGGTGGTCTGTGGGGGAGGATAACAATCAGCCCCAGCATTTT. Amino acid sequence: CASGWSVGEDNNQPQHF. The full variable domain, with the rest looked up from reference TRBV2 and TRBJ1-5, is EPEVTQTPSHQVTQMGQEVILRCVPISNHLYFYWYRQILGQKVEFLVSFYNNEISEKSEIFDDQFSVERPDGSNFTLKIRSTKLEDSAMYFCASGWSVGEDNNQPQHFGDGTRLSIL.

This clonotype was detected a few times. This chain uses TRBV2 with TRBJ2-3, with TRBD2 identical over 8 bases. The CDR3 is made up of 15 amino acids. Germline trimming cut 1 base from V and 1 base from J; bases unmatched to any gene: 1. Germline V CDR1 and CDR2: SNHLY, FYNNEI. The CDR3: CASSEELAGTDTQYF. In DNA form, the CDR3 reads TGTGCCAGCAGTGAAGAACTAGCGGGCACAGATACGCAGTATTTT.